The entry below describes one TCR beta chain. Its specificity is not known. The sample is drawn from a study of beta chain features in type 1 diabetes. The study's findings and limits: Patients and controls would be equally affected if PCR favored shorter templates. There was a moderate but significant shortening of TCRB CDR3s in all four CD4+ subsets of Type 1 diabetes patients.

Sequenced material consisted of expressed TCRB transcripts (all of the isolated RNA was reverse transcribed). The data were produced by immunoSEQ multiplex PCR, yet TCRdb's version contains in-frame clones alone and is incomplete. The sample holds hundreds of thousands of clones, around 16% seen once. The CDR3 spans 15 residues. Germline lookup yields CDR1 KGHSH and CDR2 LQKENI. V was clipped by 2 bases and J by 1 base, with 11 bases between them. Sequences were obtained from naive CD4+ T cells from blood. The source is a man in his late teens or twenties in good health. V usage is TRBV18 and J usage is TRBJ1-1; D is possibly TRBD1 (5 bases). The chain's CDR3 is CASSPVGTENTEAFF. The DNA of the CDR3 is TGTGCCAGCTCACCAGTCGGGACGGAGAACACTGAAGCTTTCTTT.